This entry describes one TCR beta chain. This record comes from a study of tumor-infiltrating lymphocytes in oesophageal squamous cell carcinoma. From the PCR reads, TCRdb called clonotypes with MiXCR, one entry per CDR3 protein. The top ten clones hold around 17% of a sample with about 11,000 distinct CDR3 sequences, around 56% of them seen once. Sample: esophageal tumor tissue. The source is a female donor with esophageal squamous cell carcinoma.

The CDR3 loop is CASSESLAGRNEQYF. The DNA of the CDR3 is TGTGCCAGCAGTGAAAGTCTAGCGGGAAGGAACGAGCAGTACTTC. This sequence joins TRBV6-1 and TRBJ2-5; 9 nucleotides align to TRBD2. The last part of the DNA fits TRBJ2-7 better; the J call may be wrong. In germline, CDR1 is MNHNS, CDR2 SASEGT. The CDR3 runs to 15 residues.